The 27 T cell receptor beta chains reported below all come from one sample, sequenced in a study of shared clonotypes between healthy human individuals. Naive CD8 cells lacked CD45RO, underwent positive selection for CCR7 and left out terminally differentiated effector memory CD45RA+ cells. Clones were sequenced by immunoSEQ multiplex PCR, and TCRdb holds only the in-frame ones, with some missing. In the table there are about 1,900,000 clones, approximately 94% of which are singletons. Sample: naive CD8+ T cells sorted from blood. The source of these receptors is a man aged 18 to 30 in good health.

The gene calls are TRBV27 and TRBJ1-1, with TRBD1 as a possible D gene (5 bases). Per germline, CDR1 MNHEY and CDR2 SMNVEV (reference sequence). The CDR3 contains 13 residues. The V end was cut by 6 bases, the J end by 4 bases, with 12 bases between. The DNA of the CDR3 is TGTGCCAGCAGGAGGCGGGGGGTCACTGAAGCTTTCTTT. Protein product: CASRRRGVTEAFF.

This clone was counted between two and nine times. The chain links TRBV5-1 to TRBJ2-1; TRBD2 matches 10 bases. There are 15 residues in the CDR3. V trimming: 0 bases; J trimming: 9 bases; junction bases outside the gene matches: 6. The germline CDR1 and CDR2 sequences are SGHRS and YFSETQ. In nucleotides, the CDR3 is TGCGCCAGCAGCTTGGCGCTAGCGGGAGATCTTGAGCAGTTCTTC. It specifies CASSLALAGDLEQFF.

The CDR3 region is CASSEFGEANYGYTF. In DNA, the CDR3 is TGTGCCAGCAGTGAGTTTGGGGAGGCTAACTATGGCTACACCTTC. V and J are TRBV6-1 and TRBJ1-2; D is ambiguous. The germline CDR1 and CDR2 sequences are MNHNS and SASEGT. V lost 3 bases to trimming and J lost 0 bases, with 11 bases between them. The CDR3 runs to 15 residues.

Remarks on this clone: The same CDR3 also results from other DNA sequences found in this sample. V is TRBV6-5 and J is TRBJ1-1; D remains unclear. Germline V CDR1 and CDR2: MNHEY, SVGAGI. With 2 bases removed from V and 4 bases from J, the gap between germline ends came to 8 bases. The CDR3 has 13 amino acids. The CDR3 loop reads CASSYGGGTEAFF. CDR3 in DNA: TGTGCCAGCAGTTACGGTGGCGGCACTGAAGCTTTCTTT.

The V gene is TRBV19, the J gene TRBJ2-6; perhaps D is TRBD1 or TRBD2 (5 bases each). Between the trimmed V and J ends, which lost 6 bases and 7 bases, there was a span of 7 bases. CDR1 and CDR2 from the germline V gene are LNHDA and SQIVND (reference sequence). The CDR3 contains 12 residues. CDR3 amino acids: CASRGEANVLTF. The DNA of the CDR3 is TGTGCCAGTAGGGGGGAAGCCAACGTCCTGACTTTC.

CDR3 residues: CASSAGLAGGLQETQYF. CDR3 in DNA: TGTGCCAGCAGCGCCGGACTAGCGGGGGGTCTTCAAGAGACCCAGTACTTC. V is TRBV9 and J is TRBJ2-5; TRBD2 agrees at 14 bases. J was trimmed by 2 bases and V by 3 bases; bases with no gene match: 6. The CDR3 consists of 17 residues. Germline assignment: CDR1 SGDLS and CDR2 YYNGEE.

Here the CDR3 DNA reads TGTGCCAGCAGCTTGACGGGACCCACAGAAAACATTCAGTACTTC. Translation: CASSLTGPTENIQYF. The V gene is TRBV11-2, the J gene TRBJ2-4; perhaps D is TRBD1 or TRBD2 (5 bases each). V lost 3 bases and J 5 bases, leaving 14 bases between the germline ends. Germline V gene data show CDR1 as SGHAT and CDR2 as FQNNGV. The CDR3 loop spans 15 amino acids.

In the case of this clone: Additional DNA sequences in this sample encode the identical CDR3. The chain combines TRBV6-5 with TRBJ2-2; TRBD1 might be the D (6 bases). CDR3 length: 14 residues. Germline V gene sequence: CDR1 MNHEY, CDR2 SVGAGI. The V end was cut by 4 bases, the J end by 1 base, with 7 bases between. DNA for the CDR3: TGTGCCAGCAGTTGGGGGCAGAACACCGGGGAGCTGTTTTTT. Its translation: CASSWGQNTGELFF.

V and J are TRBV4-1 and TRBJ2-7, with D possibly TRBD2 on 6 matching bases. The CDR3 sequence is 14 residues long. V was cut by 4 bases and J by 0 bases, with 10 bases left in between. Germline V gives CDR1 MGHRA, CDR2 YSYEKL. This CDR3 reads CASSPAGYSYEQYF. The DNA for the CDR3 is TGCGCCAGCAGCCCAGCGGGTTACTCCTACGAGCAGTACTTC.

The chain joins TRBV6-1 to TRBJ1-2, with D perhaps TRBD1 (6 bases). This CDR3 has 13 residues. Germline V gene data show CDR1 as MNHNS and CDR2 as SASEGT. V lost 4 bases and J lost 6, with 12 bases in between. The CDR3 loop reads CASSVSGVDGYTF. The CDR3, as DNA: TGTGCCAGCAGTGTATCAGGGGTCGATGGCTACACCTTC.

The CDR3 here is CASSSTVAYEQYF. CDR3 nucleotides: TGCGCCAGCAGCTCAACAGTCGCCTACGAGCAGTACTTC. This sequence joins TRBV4-1 and TRBJ2-7; D unclear. This CDR3 is built from 13 residues. Germline V lookup: CDR1 MGHRA, CDR2 YSYEKL. V dropped 5 bases and J dropped 2 bases, with 10 bases sitting between them.

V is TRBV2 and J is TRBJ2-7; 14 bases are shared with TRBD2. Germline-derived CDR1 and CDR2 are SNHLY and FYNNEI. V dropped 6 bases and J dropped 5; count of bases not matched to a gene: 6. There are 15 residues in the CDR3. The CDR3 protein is CASRDPTSGRDEQYF. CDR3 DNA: TGTGCCAGCAGAGACCCGACTAGCGGGAGGGACGAGCAGTACTTC.

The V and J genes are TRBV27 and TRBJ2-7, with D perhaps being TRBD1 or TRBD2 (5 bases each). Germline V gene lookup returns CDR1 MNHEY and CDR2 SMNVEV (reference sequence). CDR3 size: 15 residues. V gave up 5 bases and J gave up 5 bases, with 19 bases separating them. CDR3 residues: CASSTRDGSIHEQYF. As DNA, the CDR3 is TGTGCCAGCAGTACCCGGGACGGTAGTATCCACGAGCAGTACTTC.

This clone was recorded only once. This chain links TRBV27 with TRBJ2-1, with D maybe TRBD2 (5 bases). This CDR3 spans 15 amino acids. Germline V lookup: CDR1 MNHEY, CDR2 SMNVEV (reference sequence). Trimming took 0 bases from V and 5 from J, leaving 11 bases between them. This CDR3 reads CASSLSSLENNEQFF. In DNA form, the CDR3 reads TGTGCCAGCAGTTTATCCTCACTAGAGAACAATGAGCAGTTCTTC.

The CDR3 protein is CASSLSPGTGYYGYTF. CDR3 sequence (DNA): TGTGCCAGCAGTTTATCTCCCGGGACAGGGTACTATGGCTACACCTTC. This chain links TRBV28 with TRBJ1-2; 9 nucleotides line up with TRBD1. The J segment lost 3 bases and the V segment lost 1 base, leaving 6 bases of the junction unmatched. Looked up from germline, CDR1 is MDHEN and CDR2 is SYDVKM. The CDR3 totals 16 residues.

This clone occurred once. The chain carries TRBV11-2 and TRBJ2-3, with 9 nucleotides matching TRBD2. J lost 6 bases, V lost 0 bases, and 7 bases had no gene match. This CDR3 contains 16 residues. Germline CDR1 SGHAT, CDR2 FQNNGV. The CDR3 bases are TGTGCCAGCAGCTTAGAGGCTAGCGGGGAGGCGGATACGCAGTATTTT. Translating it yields CASSLEASGEADTQYF. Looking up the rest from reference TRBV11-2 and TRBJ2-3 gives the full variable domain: EAGVAQSPRYKIIEKRQSVAFWCNPISGHATLYWYQQILGQGPKLLIQFQNNGVVDDSQLPKDRFSAERLKGVDSTLKIQPAKLEDSAVYLCASSLEASGEADTQYFGPGTRLTVL.

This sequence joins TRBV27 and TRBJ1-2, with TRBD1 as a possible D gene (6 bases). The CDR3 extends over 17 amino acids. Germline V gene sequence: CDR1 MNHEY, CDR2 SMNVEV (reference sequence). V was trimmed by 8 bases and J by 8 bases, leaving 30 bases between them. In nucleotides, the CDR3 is TGTGCCAGCGGGTTACAGGGACCAGTGTTAGGATCGGAAGGCTACACCTTC. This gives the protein CASGLQGPVLGSEGYTF.

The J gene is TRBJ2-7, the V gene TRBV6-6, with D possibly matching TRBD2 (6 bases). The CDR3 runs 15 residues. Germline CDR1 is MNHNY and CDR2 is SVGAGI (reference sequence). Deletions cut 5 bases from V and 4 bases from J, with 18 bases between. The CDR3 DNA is TGTGCCAGCAGTCTCACCGGGACTCCAAGTTACGAGCAGTACTTC. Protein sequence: CASSLTGTPSYEQYF.

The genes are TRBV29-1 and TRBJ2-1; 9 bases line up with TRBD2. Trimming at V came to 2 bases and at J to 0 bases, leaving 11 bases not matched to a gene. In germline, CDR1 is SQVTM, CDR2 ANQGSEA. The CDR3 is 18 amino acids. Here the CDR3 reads CSVEFSSGGPYSYNEQFF. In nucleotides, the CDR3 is TGCAGCGTTGAATTCAGTAGCGGGGGACCTTACTCCTACAATGAGCAGTTCTTC.

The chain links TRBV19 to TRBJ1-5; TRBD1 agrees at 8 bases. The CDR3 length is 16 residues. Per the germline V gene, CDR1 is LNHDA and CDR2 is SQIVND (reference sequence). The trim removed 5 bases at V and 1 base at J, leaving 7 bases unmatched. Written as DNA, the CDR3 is TGTGCCAGTAGTGAGACAGGGGAGGCGAGCAATCAGCCCCAGCATTTT. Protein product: CASSETGEASNQPQHF.

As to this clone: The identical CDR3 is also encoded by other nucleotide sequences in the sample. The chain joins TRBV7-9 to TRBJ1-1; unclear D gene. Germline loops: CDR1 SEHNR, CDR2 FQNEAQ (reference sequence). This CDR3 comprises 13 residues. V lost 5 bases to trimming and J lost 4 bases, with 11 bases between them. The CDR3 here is CASSPGTGTEAFF. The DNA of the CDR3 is TGTGCCAGCAGCCCTGGAACGGGCACTGAAGCTTTCTTT.

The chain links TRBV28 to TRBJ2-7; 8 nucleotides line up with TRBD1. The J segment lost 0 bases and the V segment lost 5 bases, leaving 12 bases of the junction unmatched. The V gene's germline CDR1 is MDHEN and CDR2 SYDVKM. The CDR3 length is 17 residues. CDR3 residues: CASSHNAGGADSYEQYF. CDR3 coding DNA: TGTGCCAGCAGTCACAACGCAGGGGGCGCAGACTCCTACGAGCAGTACTTC.

The CDR3 DNA reads as TGTGCCAGCAGCCAAGTTCTTGGGGGCGATAGCTACACCTTC. As protein: CASSQVLGGDSYTF. The rearrangement links TRBV4-2 to TRBJ1-2, with a weak D call TRBD1 (6 bases). This CDR3 comprises 14 residues. Trimming took 1 base from V and 9 from J, leaving 15 bases between them. Germline CDR1 and CDR2: LGHNA and YNFKEQ.

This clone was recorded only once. The CDR3 nucleotides are TGTGCCAGCAGCCAAGAGAACCCAGGGGATGAGCAGTTCTTC. This codes for CASSQENPGDEQFF. The chain combines TRBV4-2 with TRBJ2-1, with D tentatively TRBD1 (6 bases). Germline V gene sequence: CDR1 LGHNA, CDR2 YNFKEQ. The CDR3 is 14 residues long. Deletions cut 0 bases from V and 8 bases from J, with 11 bases between.

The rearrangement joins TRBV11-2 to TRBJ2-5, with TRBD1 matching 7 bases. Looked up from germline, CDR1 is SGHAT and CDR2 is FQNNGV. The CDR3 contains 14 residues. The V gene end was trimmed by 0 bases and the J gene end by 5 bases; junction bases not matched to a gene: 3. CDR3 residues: CASSLEATGETQYF. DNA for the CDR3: TGTGCCAGCAGCTTAGAAGCGACAGGGGAGACCCAGTACTTC. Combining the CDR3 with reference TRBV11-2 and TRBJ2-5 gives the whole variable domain EAGVAQSPRYKIIEKRQSVAFWCNPISGHATLYWYQQILGQGPKLLIQFQNNGVVDDSQLPKDRFSAERLKGVDSTLKIQPAKLEDSAVYLCASSLEATGETQYFGPGTRLLVL.

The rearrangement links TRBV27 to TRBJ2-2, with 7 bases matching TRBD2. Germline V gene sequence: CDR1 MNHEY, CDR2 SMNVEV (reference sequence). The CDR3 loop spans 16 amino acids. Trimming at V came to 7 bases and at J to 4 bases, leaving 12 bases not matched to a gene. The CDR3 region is CASTPSAGEVTGELFF. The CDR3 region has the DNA TGTGCCAGCACCCCGTCGGCGGGAGAGGTCACCGGGGAGCTGTTTTTT.

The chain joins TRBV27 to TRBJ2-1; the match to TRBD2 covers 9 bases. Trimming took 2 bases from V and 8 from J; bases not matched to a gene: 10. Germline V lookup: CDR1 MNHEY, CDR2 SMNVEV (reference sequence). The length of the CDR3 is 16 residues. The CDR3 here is CASSLIAGGVVDEQFF. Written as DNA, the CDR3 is TGTGCCAGCAGTTTAATCGCGGGAGGGGTGGTGGATGAGCAGTTCTTC.